This T cell receptor beta chain was observed in a study of T cell responses to AZD1222 COVID-19 vaccine. Whole-study findings and limits: Recipients of AZD1222 seropositive at baseline numbered only five or six. Close to half of all spike-specific TCRs reportedly target regions of the variants that are unmutated. Scientists sampled the repertoires only once the peak T cell response had passed.

Clones were read by immunoSEQ multiplex PCR, and TCRdb kept only the in-frame ones, dropping some. The sample has 180,000 or so clones; approximately 89% are singletons. Unmatched junction bases numbered 8, after V lost 4 bases and J lost 7 bases. In germline, CDR1 is SGDLS, CDR2 YYNGEE. The CDR3 is made up of 13 amino acids. Regarding this clone: Its antigen is as yet unknown.

Analyses pooled second doses at about 4 or about 12 weeks. The receptor was isolated from an adult who received the AZD1222 COVID-19 vaccine. This chain uses TRBV9 with TRBJ2-7; TRBD1 matches at 7 bases. Sequenced here: peripheral blood, sampled 28 days after the second AZD1222 dose. For the CDR3, the DNA is TGTGCCAGCAGCAAGACAGGGTCGGGGGAGCAGTACTTC. Its translation is CASSKTGSGEQYF.